Following are 7 T cell receptor beta chains from one sample sequenced in a study of cytomegalovirus exposure and HLA in healthy donors. The PCR contained 60 Vbeta and 13 Jbeta primers. The repertoire was sequenced with immunoSEQ multiplex PCR; TCRdb's copy has only in-frame clones and lacks some. The table lists around 120,000 clones, about 80% of them singletons. The sequenced material came from PBMCs. The source is a woman aged 40 to 50 in good health and CMV-seronegative.

This chain joins TRBV6-6 and TRBJ1-6; D not certain. CDR3 length equals 16 residues. Trimming shortened V by 5 bases and J by 10 bases, and 21 bases separated the two germline ends. Germline V gene sequence: CDR1 MNHNY, CDR2 SVGAGI (reference sequence). The CDR3 sequence is CASSPGRLDSKSPLHF. DNA of the CDR3: TGTGCCAGCAGTCCCGGCCGCCTCGACTCCAAATCACCCCTCCACTTT.

V usage is TRBV4-3 and J usage is TRBJ1-1; the match to TRBD1 covers 7 bases. The CDR3 covers 14 residues. V was pared by 4 bases and J by 0 bases, with 2 bases of the junction left unmatched. Germline V gene data show CDR1 as LGHNA and CDR2 as YSLEER. CDR3 in amino acids: CASSPGQLNTEAFF. The CDR3 coding sequence is TGCGCCAGCAGCCCGGGACAGCTGAACACTGAAGCTTTCTTT.

V is TRBV4-1 and J is TRBJ1-2; D may be TRBD1 (6 bases). The CDR3 spans 17 residues. Germline-derived CDR1 and CDR2 are MGHRA and YSYEKL. Deletions cut 4 bases from V and 8 bases from J, with 26 bases between. The CDR3 sequence is CASSPAYPSTGISGYTF. CDR3 sequence (DNA): TGCGCCAGCAGCCCAGCATACCCCTCGACAGGTATAAGCGGCTACACCTTC.

The rearrangement joins TRBV27 to TRBJ2-2; D ambiguous. Deletions cut 0 bases from V and 1 base from J, with 6 bases between. Per germline, CDR1 MNHEY and CDR2 SMNVEV (reference sequence). This CDR3 is built from 15 residues. CDR3 protein: CASSLSFGNTGELFF. The CDR3 DNA is TGTGCCAGCAGTTTATCGTTCGGGAACACCGGGGAGCTGTTTTTT.

The J gene is TRBJ1-5, the V gene TRBV2; D gene unclear. This CDR3 region has 12 residues. V lost 6 bases and J 4 bases, leaving 7 bases between the germline ends. Germline values: CDR1 SNHLY, CDR2 FYNNEI. The CDR3 DNA is TGTGCCAGCAGCTCCTTGAATCAGCCCCAGCATTTT. Translation: CASSSLNQPQHF.

The rearrangement links TRBV5-1 to TRBJ1-1; D is perhaps TRBD1 (5 bases). The CDR3 covers 14 residues. The V and J ends lost 0 bases and 6 bases respectively, with 12 bases between them. CDR1 and CDR2 from the germline V gene are SGHRS and YFSETQ. CDR3 sequence (DNA): TGCGCCAGCAGCTTGGGGGCAGGGAATGCTGAAGCTTTCTTT. It encodes CASSLGAGNAEAFF.

The chain employs TRBV6-5 and TRBJ1-1; D call uncertain. Germline-derived CDR1 and CDR2 are MNHEY and SVGAGI. V gave up 5 bases and J gave up 4 bases, with 14 bases separating them. The CDR3 has 14 amino acids. The CDR3 DNA follows: TGTGCCAGCAGTCACCGACAAGAAGCCACTGAAGCTTTCTTT. Its translation: CASSHRQEATEAFF.